The clone carrying this TCR beta chain was recorded at least ten times. The antigen is not known. This sample is drawn from a study of T-cell reconstitution after alpha-beta-depleted transplantation in children. Findings and caveats of the study: Two months or so post-transplant, alpha-beta T cells reportedly derived from several hundred expanded graft clones. Fresh T-cell production supplied most of the T-cell counts and diversity seen one year after transplant. From surviving recipient T cells and thymic progenitors came the high day-60 TCRbeta diversity observed in some patients.

V dropped 0 bases and J dropped 1 base, with 12 bases sitting between them. The CDR3 has 16 residues. Germline assignment: CDR1 SGHRS and CDR2 YFSETQ. TCRbeta library preparation incorporated unique molecular identifiers. TCRdb reanalysed the PCR reads using MiXCR and keeps one entry per CDR3 protein. The top ten hold about a sixth of the sample, which has around 140,000 distinct CDR3 sequences, around 10% seen once. The V and J genes are TRBV5-1 and TRBJ2-3; weak D call: TRBD2 (5 bases). This sequence was found in a female patient between 2 and 10 years old who had a stem cell transplant for congenital amegakaryocytic thrombocytopenia, so the T cells may come from the graft donor. Source: PBMCs, mostly from graft donor cells, taken 180 days after TCRalphabeta/CD19-depleted stem cell transplant. The CDR3 DNA follows: TGCGCCAGCAGCTTGGCGATTTTTAGCGGCACAGATACGCAGTATTTT. As protein: CASSLAIFSGTDTQYF.